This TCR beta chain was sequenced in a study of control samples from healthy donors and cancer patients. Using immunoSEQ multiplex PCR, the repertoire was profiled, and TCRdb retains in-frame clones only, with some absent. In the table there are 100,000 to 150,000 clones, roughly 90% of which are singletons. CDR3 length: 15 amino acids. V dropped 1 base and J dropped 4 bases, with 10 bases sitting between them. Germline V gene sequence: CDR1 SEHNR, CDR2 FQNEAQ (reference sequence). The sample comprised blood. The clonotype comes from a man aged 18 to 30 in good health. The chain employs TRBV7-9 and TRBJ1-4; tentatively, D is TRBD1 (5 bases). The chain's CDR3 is CASSLGQGLNEKLFF. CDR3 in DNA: TGTGCCAGCAGCTTAGGGCAGGGCCTTAATGAAAAACTGTTTTTT.